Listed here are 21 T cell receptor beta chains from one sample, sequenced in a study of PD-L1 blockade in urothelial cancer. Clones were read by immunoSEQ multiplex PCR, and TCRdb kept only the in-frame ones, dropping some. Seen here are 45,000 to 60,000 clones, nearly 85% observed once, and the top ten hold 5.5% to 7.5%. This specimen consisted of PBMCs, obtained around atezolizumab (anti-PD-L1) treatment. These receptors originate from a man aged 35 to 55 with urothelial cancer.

DNA for the CDR3: TGTGCCAGCAGTTATCGGAGGAACACTGAAGCTTTCTTT. Protein: CASSYRRNTEAFF. The genes are TRBV27 and TRBJ1-1; D is unresolved. V lost 4 bases and J 1 base, leaving 7 bases between the germline ends. The germline CDR1 and CDR2 sequences are MNHEY and SMNVEV (reference sequence). The CDR3 totals 13 residues.

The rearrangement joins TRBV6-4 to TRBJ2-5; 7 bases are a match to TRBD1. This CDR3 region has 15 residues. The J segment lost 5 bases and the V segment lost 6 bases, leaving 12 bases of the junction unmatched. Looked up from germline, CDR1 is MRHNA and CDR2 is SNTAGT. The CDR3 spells CASSRDPTGVETQYF. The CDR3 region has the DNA TGTGCCAGCAGCCGAGACCCTACAGGGGTGGAGACCCAGTACTTC.

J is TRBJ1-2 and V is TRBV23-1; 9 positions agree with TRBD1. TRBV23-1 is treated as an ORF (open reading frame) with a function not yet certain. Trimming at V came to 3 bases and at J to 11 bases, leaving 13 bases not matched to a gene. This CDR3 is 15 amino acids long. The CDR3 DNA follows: TGCGCCAGCAGTCAGCCACAGGGGGCAATCAAGGGTTACACCTTC. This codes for CASSQPQGAIKGYTF.

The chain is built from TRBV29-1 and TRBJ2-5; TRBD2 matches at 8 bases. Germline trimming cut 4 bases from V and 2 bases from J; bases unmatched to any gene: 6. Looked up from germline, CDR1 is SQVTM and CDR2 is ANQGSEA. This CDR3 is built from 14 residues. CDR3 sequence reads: CSVVSSGRQETQYF. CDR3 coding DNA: TGCAGCGTTGTCTCTAGCGGGCGGCAAGAGACCCAGTACTTC.

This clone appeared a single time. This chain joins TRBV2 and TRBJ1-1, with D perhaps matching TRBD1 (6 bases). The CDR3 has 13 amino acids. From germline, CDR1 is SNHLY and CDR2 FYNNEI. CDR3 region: CLSSERTGTEAFF. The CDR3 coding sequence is TGTCTCAGCAGTGAGAGGACGGGGACAGAAGCTTTCTTT.

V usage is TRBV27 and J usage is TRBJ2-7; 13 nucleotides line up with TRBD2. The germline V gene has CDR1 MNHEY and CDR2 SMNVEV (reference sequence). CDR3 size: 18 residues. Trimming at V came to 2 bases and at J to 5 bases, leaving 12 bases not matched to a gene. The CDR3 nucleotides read TGTGCCAGCAGTTTAAACGGCCGGACTAGCGGGAGACTAAACGAGCAGTACTTC. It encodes CASSLNGRTSGRLNEQYF.

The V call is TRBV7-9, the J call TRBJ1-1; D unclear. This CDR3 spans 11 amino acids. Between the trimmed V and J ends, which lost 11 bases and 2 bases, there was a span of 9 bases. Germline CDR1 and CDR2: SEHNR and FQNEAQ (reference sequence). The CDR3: CAVGVNTEAFF. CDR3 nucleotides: TGTGCCGTCGGGGTTAACACTGAAGCTTTCTTT.

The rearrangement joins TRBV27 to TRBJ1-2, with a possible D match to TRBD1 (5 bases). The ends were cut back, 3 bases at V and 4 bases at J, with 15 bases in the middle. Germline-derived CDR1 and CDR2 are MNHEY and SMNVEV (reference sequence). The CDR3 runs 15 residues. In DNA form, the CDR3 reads TGTGCCAGCAGTTTCGGGGGTGCCGCCGCCTATGGCTACACCTTC. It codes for CASSFGGAAAYGYTF.

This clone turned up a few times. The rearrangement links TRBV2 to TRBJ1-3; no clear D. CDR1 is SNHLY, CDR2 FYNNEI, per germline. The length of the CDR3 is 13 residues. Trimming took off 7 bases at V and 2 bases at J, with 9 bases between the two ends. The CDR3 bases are TGTGCCAGCATCGGAGAGGCTGGAAACACCATATATTTT. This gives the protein CASIGEAGNTIYF.

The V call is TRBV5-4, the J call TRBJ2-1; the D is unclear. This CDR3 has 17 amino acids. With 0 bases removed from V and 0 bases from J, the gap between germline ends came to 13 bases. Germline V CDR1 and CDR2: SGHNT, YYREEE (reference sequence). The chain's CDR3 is CASSLGLGESSYNEQFF. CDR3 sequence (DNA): TGTGCCAGCAGCTTGGGCCTCGGTGAGAGCTCCTACAATGAGCAGTTCTTC. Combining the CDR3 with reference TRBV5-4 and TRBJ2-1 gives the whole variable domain ETGVTQSPTHLIKTRGQQVTLRCSSQSGHNTVSWYQQALGQGPQFIFQYYREEENGRGNFPPRFSGLQFPNYSSELNVNALELDDSALYLCASSLGLGESSYNEQFFGPGTRLTVL.

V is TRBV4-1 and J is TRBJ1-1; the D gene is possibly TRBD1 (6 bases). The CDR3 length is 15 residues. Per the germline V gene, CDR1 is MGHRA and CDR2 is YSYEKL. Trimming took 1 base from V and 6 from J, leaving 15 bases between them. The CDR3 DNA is TGCGCCAGCAGCCAAGTCAAGGGGACACCGCCTGAAGCTTTCTTT. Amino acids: CASSQVKGTPPEAFF.

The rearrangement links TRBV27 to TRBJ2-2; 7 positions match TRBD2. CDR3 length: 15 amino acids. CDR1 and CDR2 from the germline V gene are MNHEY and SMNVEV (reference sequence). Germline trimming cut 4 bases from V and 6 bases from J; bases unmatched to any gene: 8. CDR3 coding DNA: TGTGCCAGCAGTTCCGGGACTATCATGGCCGGGGAGCTGTTTTTT. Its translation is CASSSGTIMAGELFF.

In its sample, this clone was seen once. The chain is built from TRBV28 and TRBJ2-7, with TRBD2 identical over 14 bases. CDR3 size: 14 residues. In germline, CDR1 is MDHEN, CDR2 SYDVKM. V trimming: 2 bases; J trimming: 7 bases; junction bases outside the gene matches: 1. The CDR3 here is CASSLGTSGSEQYF. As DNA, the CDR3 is TGTGCCAGCAGTTTAGGGACTAGCGGGAGTGAGCAGTACTTC.

In nucleotides, the CDR3 is TGTGCCAGCAGCTTACAGGGAGGCGGGGAGCTGTTTTTT. Protein sequence: CASSLQGGGELFF. V gene TRBV7-3 combines with J gene TRBJ2-2; D may be TRBD2 (6 bases). In germline, CDR1 is SGHTA, CDR2 FQGTGA. Trimming cost V 2 bases and J 7 bases, with 8 bases left between them. This CDR3 is 13 amino acids long.

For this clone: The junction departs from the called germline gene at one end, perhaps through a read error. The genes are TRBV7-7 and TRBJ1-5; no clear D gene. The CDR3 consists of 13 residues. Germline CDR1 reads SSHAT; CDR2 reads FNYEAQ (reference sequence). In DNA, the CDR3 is TGTGCTAGCAGCTTAGGGCCGAATCAGCCCCAGCATTTT. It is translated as CASSLGPNQPQHF.

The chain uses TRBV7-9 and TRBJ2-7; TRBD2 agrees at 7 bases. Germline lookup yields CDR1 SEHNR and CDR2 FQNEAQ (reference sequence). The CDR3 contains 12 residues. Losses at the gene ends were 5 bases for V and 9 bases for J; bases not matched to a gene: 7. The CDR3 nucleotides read TGTGCCAGCAGCAGCGGGGTGGCGGGGCAGTACTTC. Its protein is CASSSGVAGQYF.

CDR3 in DNA: TGCGCCAGCAGCTTGGGGGGGACTAGCGGCAATACGCAGTATTTT. Protein product: CASSLGGTSGNTQYF. The V call is TRBV5-1, the J call TRBJ2-3; TRBD2 matches 11 bases. The germline gives CDR1 SGHRS, CDR2 YFSETQ. V gave up 0 bases and J gave up 7 bases; unmatched junction bases: 4. The CDR3 has 15 residues.

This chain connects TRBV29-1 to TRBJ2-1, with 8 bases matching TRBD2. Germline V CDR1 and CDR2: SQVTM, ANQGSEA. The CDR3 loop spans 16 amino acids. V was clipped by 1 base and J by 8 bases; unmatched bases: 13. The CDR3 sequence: CSVEGPLAGFNDEQFF. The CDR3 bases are TGCAGCGTTGAAGGACCCCTAGCGGGTTTTAACGATGAGCAGTTCTTC.

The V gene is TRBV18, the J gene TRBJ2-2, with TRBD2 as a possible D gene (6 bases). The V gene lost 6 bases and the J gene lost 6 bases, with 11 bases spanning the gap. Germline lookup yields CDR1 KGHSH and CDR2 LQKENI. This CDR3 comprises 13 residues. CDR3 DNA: TGTGCCAGCTCGACTAGATCACCCGGGGAGCTGTTTTTT. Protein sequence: CASSTRSPGELFF.

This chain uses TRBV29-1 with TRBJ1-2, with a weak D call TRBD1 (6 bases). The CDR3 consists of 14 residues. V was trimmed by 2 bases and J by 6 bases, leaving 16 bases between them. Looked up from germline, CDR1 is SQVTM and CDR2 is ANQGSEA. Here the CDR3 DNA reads TGCAGCGTTGAAAGTTCGGCAGGGGTGGATGGCTACACCTTC. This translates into CSVESSAGVDGYTF.

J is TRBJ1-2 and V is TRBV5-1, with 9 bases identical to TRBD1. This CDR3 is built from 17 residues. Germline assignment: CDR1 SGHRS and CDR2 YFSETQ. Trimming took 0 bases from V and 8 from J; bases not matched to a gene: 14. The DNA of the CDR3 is TGCGCCAGCAGCTTGGAGGGCAGTCCACAGGGGGCGCAGGGCTACACCTTC. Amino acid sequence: CASSLEGSPQGAQGYTF.